The 24 T cell receptor beta chains below all came from one sample that was sequenced in a study of blood T cell repertoires in COVID-19. Clones were read by immunoSEQ multiplex PCR, and TCRdb kept only the in-frame ones, dropping some. Altogether 300,000 to 400,000 clones are present, approximately 92% being singletons, with the ten largest covering about 1%. Sequenced input: PBMCs or T cells enriched from blood (not recorded which). The receptor set was obtained from a man aged 18 to 35 who had recovered from COVID-19.

The CDR3 protein is CASSYSGTGGDYTF. The CDR3 DNA follows: TGTGCCAGCAGTTACTCCGGGACAGGGGGCGACTACACCTTC. The genes are TRBV6-2 or TRBV6-3 and TRBJ1-2, with TRBD1 matching 12 bases. The ends lost 0 bases at V and 10 bases at J; junction bases unmatched: 3. The CDR3 is 14 amino acids. CDR1 is MNHEY, CDR2 SVGEGT, per germline.

This sequence joins TRBV7-2 and TRBJ2-1, with D possibly being TRBD2 (6 bases). Germline V CDR1 and CDR2: SGHTA, FQGNSA. V was clipped by 5 bases and J by 2 bases, with 16 bases between them. The CDR3 runs to 16 residues. As DNA, the CDR3 is TGTGCCAGCAGCGCCGGTCGGGGGTGGACCTACAATGAGCAGTTCTTC. Its translation: CASSAGRGWTYNEQFF.

The chain recombines TRBV10-2 with TRBJ1-6; D ambiguous. This CDR3 contains 14 residues. Germline CDR1 reads WSHSY; CDR2 reads SAAADI. Trimming shortened V by 6 bases and J by 8 bases, and 14 bases separated the two germline ends. In nucleotides, the CDR3 is TGCGCCAGCAGCTCGGTCTATTCCTATTCACCCCTCCACTTT. Translating it yields CASSSVYSYSPLHF.

This chain connects TRBV4-1 to TRBJ1-1; TRBD1 aligns across 8 bases. V shed 2 bases and J 0 bases; nucleotides not matched to a gene: 2. The CDR3 is 15 amino acids. From germline, CDR1 is MGHRA and CDR2 YSYEKL. The chain's CDR3 is CASSQRTGMNTEAFF. CDR3 in DNA: TGCGCCAGCAGCCAAAGGACAGGGATGAACACTGAAGCTTTCTTT.

The chain has TRBV11-2 and TRBJ2-5; D uncertain. This CDR3 has 15 residues. V was trimmed by 4 bases and J by 1 base, leaving 13 bases between them. In germline, CDR1 is SGHAT, CDR2 FQNNGV. The CDR3 here is CASSSRVGTQETQYF. For the CDR3, the DNA is TGTGCCAGCAGCTCGCGAGTGGGCACCCAAGAGACCCAGTACTTC. Variable domain in full (rest from reference TRBV11-2 and TRBJ2-5): EAGVAQSPRYKIIEKRQSVAFWCNPISGHATLYWYQQILGQGPKLLIQFQNNGVVDDSQLPKDRFSAERLKGVDSTLKIQPAKLEDSAVYLCASSSRVGTQETQYFGPGTRLLVL.

The chain uses TRBV5-1 and TRBJ2-2, with TRBD1 as a possible D gene (6 bases). CDR1 is SGHRS, CDR2 YFSETQ, per germline. Trimming took 2 bases from V and 6 from J, leaving 17 bases between them. CDR3 length equals 16 residues. This CDR3 is CASSFRDKVRSGELFF. CDR3 nucleotides: TGCGCCAGCAGCTTTCGGGACAAGGTTCGTTCCGGGGAGCTGTTTTTT. Full variable domain (missing parts from reference TRBV5-1 and TRBJ2-2): KAGVTQTPRYLIKTRGQQVTLSCSPISGHRSVSWYQQTPGQGLQFLFEYFSETQRNKGNFPGRFSGRQFSNSRSEMNVSTLELGDSALYLCASSFRDKVRSGELFFGEGSRLTVL.

This chain joins TRBV6-1 and TRBJ1-2; D is perhaps TRBD1 (5 bases). The germline V and J ends were trimmed by 5 bases and 8 bases, with 15 bases remaining between them. CDR1 and CDR2 (germline): MNHNS, SASEGT. The CDR3 covers 13 residues. CDR3 coding DNA: TGTGCCAGCAGTCTAGACAGACGGGTCGGCTACACCTTC. Amino acids: CASSLDRRVGYTF.

The rearrangement uses TRBV6-5 and TRBJ1-3; weak D call: TRBD1 (6 bases). The germline V gene has CDR1 MNHEY and CDR2 SVGAGI. The CDR3 is 15 residues long. The V and J ends lost 2 bases and 0 bases respectively, with 8 bases between them. In DNA, the CDR3 is TGTGCCAGCAGTTACGACAGGCTCTCTGGAAACACCATATATTTT. It yields the protein CASSYDRLSGNTIYF.

The chain employs TRBV12-3 or TRBV12-4 and TRBJ2-5, with unresolved D. The CDR3 contains 11 residues. V was trimmed by 6 bases and J by 2 bases, leaving 4 bases between them. Here the CDR3 DNA reads TGTGCCAGCAGCCAACAAGAGACCCAGTACTTC. Amino acid sequence: CASSQQETQYF.

The chain recombines TRBV7-8 with TRBJ1-5, with a possible D match to TRBD1 (5 bases). Germline-derived CDR1 and CDR2 are SGHVS and FQNEAQ. The CDR3 extends over 17 amino acids. V was shortened by 5 bases and J by 4 bases, with 21 bases between the two germline ends. The CDR3 bases are TGTGCCAGCAGCCCCGCCCCTGCGACAGCAATTAATCAGCCCCAGCATTTT. Its translation: CASSPAPATAINQPQHF.

CDR3 region: CASSSRDRDGYTF. The CDR3 DNA reads TGTGCCAGCAGCTCCCGGGACAGGGATGGCTACACCTTC. The genes are TRBV5-8 and TRBJ1-2, with TRBD1 matching 9 bases. J was trimmed by 6 bases and V by 3 bases; bases with no gene match: 3. This CDR3 has 13 amino acids. Germline CDR1 reads SGHTS; CDR2 reads YDEGEE.

The chain carries TRBV6-1 and TRBJ2-7, with unresolved D. V dropped 2 bases and J dropped 0 bases, with 11 bases sitting between them. Germline V lookup: CDR1 MNHNS, CDR2 SASEGT. CDR3 length: 15 residues. The CDR3 DNA reads TGTGCCAGCAGTGAAAGATGGCCTGCCTCCTACGAGCAGTACTTC. Translation gives CASSERWPASYEQYF.

This chain connects TRBV7-9 to TRBJ1-1; D ambiguous. The germline CDR1 and CDR2 sequences are SEHNR and FQNEAQ (reference sequence). This CDR3 is built from 13 residues. Trimming cost V 5 bases and J 2 bases, with 9 bases left between them. The CDR3 DNA is TGTGCCAGCAGCCAAACAGTTAACACTGAAGCTTTCTTT. This sequence encodes CASSQTVNTEAFF.

V usage is TRBV6-1 and J usage is TRBJ2-5, with a weak D call TRBD1 (5 bases). The V end was cut by 4 bases, the J end by 0 bases, with 15 bases between. The germline gives CDR1 MNHNS, CDR2 SASEGT. The CDR3 extends over 16 amino acids. CDR3 region: CASSVLRQTDQETQYF. The CDR3 bases are TGTGCCAGCAGTGTTCTTCGACAGACTGACCAAGAGACCCAGTACTTC.

The chain recombines TRBV7-9 with TRBJ2-7; 11 nucleotides match TRBD2. Germline CDR1 SEHNR, CDR2 FQNEAQ (reference sequence). V shed 1 base, J shed 6 bases, and the junction held 2 bases outside the gene matches. CDR3 length: 14 amino acids. In nucleotides, the CDR3 is TGTGCCAGCAGCTTAGAGGGACTAGCGGTCGAGCAGTACTTC. It specifies CASSLEGLAVEQYF.

CDR3 sequence: CASSLAGQGSGNTIYF. CDR3 bases: TGCGCCAGCAGCTTGGCTGGACAGGGCTCTGGAAACACCATATATTTT. This rearrangement joins TRBV5-1 to TRBJ1-3, with TRBD1 identical over 8 bases. The CDR3 runs 16 residues. Germline V gives CDR1 SGHRS, CDR2 YFSETQ. Trimming took 0 bases from V and 0 from J; bases not matched to a gene: 2.

The chain is built from TRBV29-1 and TRBJ2-2, with a possible D match to TRBD2 (6 bases). The CDR3 spans 12 residues. The ends were cut back, 7 bases at V and 5 bases at J, with 11 bases in the middle. CDR1 and CDR2 from the germline V gene are SQVTM and ANQGSEA. The CDR3 nucleotides read TGCAGCGCCCCGAGCGGGACCGGGGAGCTGTTTTTT. Amino acids: CSAPSGTGELFF.

This chain connects TRBV7-9 to TRBJ1-5; 10 nucleotides agree with TRBD1. Germline assignment: CDR1 SEHNR and CDR2 FQNEAQ (reference sequence). With 3 bases clipped from V and 4 bases from J, the junction kept 6 bases outside the gene matches. The length of the CDR3 is 16 residues. The CDR3, as DNA: TGTGCCAGCAGCTTTGGACAGGGGGGCTCTAATCAGCCCCAGCATTTT. Translation gives CASSFGQGGSNQPQHF.

The chain carries TRBV6-5 and TRBJ2-3; TRBD1 aligns across 11 bases. This CDR3 has 14 amino acids. CDR1 and CDR2 (germline): MNHEY, SVGAGI. V was clipped by 10 bases and J by 2 bases; unmatched bases: 5. DNA of the CDR3: TGTGCCACCGGGGACAGGGGGTTCACAGATACGCAGTATTTT. It encodes CATGDRGFTDTQYF.

The V and J genes are TRBV11-2 and TRBJ2-7; 9 nucleotides agree with TRBD1. Germline V gene data show CDR1 as SGHAT and CDR2 as FQNNGV. After removal of 4 bases from V and 2 bases from J, the junction contained 12 bases not matched to a gene. This CDR3 has 17 residues. For the CDR3, the DNA is TGTGCCAGCAGCTCGCGCTTGACCGGGACAGGGACCTACGAGCAGTACTTC. It translates to CASSSRLTGTGTYEQYF.

The genes are TRBV2 and TRBJ1-5; TRBD1 is a possible D gene (5 bases). Germline CDR1 SNHLY, CDR2 FYNNEI. This CDR3 is 15 amino acids long. Trimming removed 8 bases at V and 6 bases at J, with 20 bases between. The CDR3 sequence is CASSSRVGGSQPQHF. The DNA of the CDR3 is TGTGCCAGCTCATCACGGGTCGGGGGTAGTCAGCCCCAGCATTTT.

The CDR3 sequence: CASSEYSYTEAFF. The CDR3 bases are TGTGCCTCCTCAGAGTACAGTTACACTGAAGCTTTCTTT. The chain has TRBV30 and TRBJ1-1, with D unclear. V lost 7 bases and J lost 3, with 15 bases in between. CDR1 and CDR2 (germline): GTSNPN, SVGIG (reference sequence). This CDR3 has 13 residues.

The chain recombines TRBV28 with TRBJ2-7; TRBD1 agrees at 10 bases. This CDR3 is 16 amino acids long. CDR1 is MDHEN, CDR2 SYDVKM, per germline. The trim removed 3 bases at V and 4 bases at J, leaving 9 bases unmatched. The CDR3 bases are TGTGCCAGCAGTTTGTTCTGGGACAGGGGAGGATACGAGCAGTACTTC. Amino acid sequence: CASSLFWDRGGYEQYF.

The rearrangement joins TRBV6-2 or TRBV6-3 to TRBJ2-7, with 12 nucleotides matching TRBD1. Germline assignment: CDR1 MNHEY and CDR2 SVGEGT. CDR3 length: 16 amino acids. V was pared by 6 bases and J by 5 bases, with 11 bases of the junction left unmatched. CDR3 nucleotide sequence: TGTGCCAGCAGCGGACCGGGACAGGGGGCGATGGACGAGCAGTACTTC. It is translated as CASSGPGQGAMDEQYF.